This passage covers 25 T cell receptor beta chains from one sample sequenced in a study of memory CD4+ T cells and cytomegalovirus serostatus. Method: immunoSEQ multiplex PCR; TCRdb's copy keeps in-frame clones and lacks some. In the table there are about 46,000 clones, around 74% of which are singletons. The sort gate was single viable CD3+CD4+CD8-CD45RO+ cells for memory CD4+ T cells. Sequencing was performed on memory CD4+ T cells from blood. The receptors originated from an adult in good health and CMV-seronegative.

J is TRBJ1-4 and V is TRBV30; a weak D match, TRBD1 (5 bases). This CDR3 is 13 amino acids long. Germline CDR1 GTSNPN, CDR2 SVGIG (reference sequence). V lost 8 bases and J lost 0, with 10 bases in between. CDR3 bases: TGTGCCCTAGGGACCGCAACTAATGAAAAACTGTTTTTT. It specifies CALGTATNEKLFF.

The rearrangement links TRBV5-1 to TRBJ2-7; D is possibly TRBD2 (5 bases). The CDR3 totals 16 residues. Germline CDR1 is SGHRS and CDR2 is YFSETQ. The V gene lost 0 bases and the J gene lost 0 bases, with 13 bases spanning the gap. The CDR3 sequence is CASSLAADYLSYEQYF. The CDR3, as DNA: TGCGCCAGCAGCTTGGCCGCAGACTACCTCTCCTACGAGCAGTACTTC.

The rearrangement joins TRBV7-2 to TRBJ2-5; either TRBD1 or TRBD2 may fit D (5 bases each). V was pared by 1 base and J by 3 bases, with 6 bases between. CDR1 and CDR2 from the germline V gene are SGHTA and FQGNSA. The CDR3 totals 13 residues. For the CDR3, the DNA is TGTGCCAGCAGCTTAGGAGGGGAAGAGACCCAGTACTTC. Its protein product is CASSLGGEETQYF.

The rearrangement links TRBV2 to TRBJ1-2, with TRBD1 matching over 10 bases. V was pared by 7 bases and J by 1 base, with 3 bases of the junction left unmatched. Germline V gene sequence: CDR1 SNHLY, CDR2 FYNNEI. The CDR3 has 14 amino acids. The CDR3 here is CASIRDRGNYGYTF. The CDR3 region has the DNA TGTGCCAGCATCAGGGACAGGGGTAACTATGGCTACACCTTC. The whole variable domain, filled in from reference TRBV2 and TRBJ1-2, reads EPEVTQTPSHQVTQMGQEVILRCVPISNHLYFYWYRQILGQKVEFLVSFYNNEISEKSEIFDDQFSVERPDGSNFTLKIRSTKLEDSAMYFCASIRDRGNYGYTFGSGTRLTVV.

V usage is TRBV27 and J usage is TRBJ1-4; 7 bases are shared with TRBD1. The germline gives CDR1 MNHEY, CDR2 SMNVEV (reference sequence). V dropped 2 bases and J dropped 0; count of bases not matched to a gene: 9. The CDR3 has 18 amino acids. The CDR3, as DNA: TGTGCCAGCAGTTTAAGATGGACAGGTTCTGCAACTAATGAAAAACTGTTTTTT. Its translation: CASSLRWTGSATNEKLFF.

Only one count was recorded for this clone. The rearrangement links TRBV6-6 to TRBJ2-2; D is perhaps TRBD1 (6 bases). Germline V CDR1 and CDR2: MNHNY, SVGAGI (reference sequence). The V and J ends lost 6 bases and 4 bases respectively, with 15 bases between them. The CDR3 has 15 amino acids. The CDR3: CASRPNRVGTGELFF. The CDR3 DNA is TGTGCCAGCAGACCGAACAGGGTGGGCACCGGGGAGCTGTTTTTT.

The J gene is TRBJ2-4, the V gene TRBV7-2, with 7 bases fitting TRBD1. Germline loops: CDR1 SGHTA, CDR2 FQGNSA. The CDR3 runs 14 residues. Unmatched junction bases numbered 10, after V lost 5 bases and J lost 9 bases. CDR3 loop: CASSPGQVPGIQYF. CDR3 coding DNA: TGTGCCAGCAGCCCCGGACAGGTGCCGGGCATTCAGTACTTC.

In its sample, this clone was seen a few times. The gene calls are TRBV13 and TRBJ1-3; 8 bases agree with TRBD1. The CDR3 extends over 17 amino acids. J gave up 0 bases and V 5 bases, and 9 bases lay outside the gene matches. The germline CDR1 and CDR2 sequences are PRHDT and FYEKMQ (reference sequence). This CDR3 reads CASSPRTGRYSGNTIYF. The CDR3 DNA sequence: TGTGCCAGCAGCCCGAGGACAGGGCGATACTCTGGAAACACCATATATTTT.

The genes are TRBV6-5 and TRBJ1-2; 7 positions match TRBD1. The V gene end was trimmed by 6 bases and the J gene end by 6 bases; junction bases not matched to a gene: 7. This CDR3 comprises 13 residues. Looked up from germline, CDR1 is MNHEY and CDR2 is SVGAGI. CDR3 protein: CASSPRGYDGYTF. The CDR3 bases are TGTGCCAGCAGCCCCAGGGGGTATGATGGCTACACCTTC.

This chain's CDR3 is CASSLAGTATNQPQHF. In DNA, the CDR3 is TGTGCCAGCAGCTTAGCCGGGACAGCAACAAATCAGCCCCAGCATTTT. This chain joins TRBV7-8 and TRBJ1-5; 7 bases line up with TRBD1. CDR3 length: 16 amino acids. Germline-derived CDR1 and CDR2 are SGHVS and FQNEAQ. V lost 0 bases and J lost 4; bases outside the gene matches: 6.

This clone was recorded a few times. The genes are TRBV2 and TRBJ2-7; 12 nucleotides agree with TRBD2. V trimming: 6 bases; J trimming: 3 bases; junction bases outside the gene matches: 6. This CDR3 contains 15 residues. CDR1 SNHLY and CDR2 FYNNEI come from the germline V gene. CDR3 loop: CASRELAGGYYEQYF. Written as DNA, the CDR3 is TGTGCCAGCAGGGAACTAGCGGGGGGCTACTACGAGCAGTACTTC.

The chain combines TRBV6-1 with TRBJ2-6; D is unclear. This CDR3 spans 14 amino acids. The V gene lost 4 bases and the J gene lost 2 bases, with 6 bases spanning the gap. Looked up from germline, CDR1 is MNHNS and CDR2 is SASEGT. The DNA of the CDR3 is TGTGCCAGCAGTGGCCTTACTGGGGCCAACGTCCTGACTTTC. Amino acids: CASSGLTGANVLTF.

This clone was seen more than once but under ten times. The chain combines TRBV7-7 with TRBJ1-4, with 9 bases aligning to TRBD1. The J segment lost 7 bases and the V segment lost 5 bases, leaving 5 bases of the junction unmatched. This CDR3 contains 14 residues. The germline V gene encodes CDR1 SSHAT and CDR2 FNYEAQ (reference sequence). CDR3 amino acids: CASSVGTGLEKLFF. CDR3 coding DNA: TGTGCCAGCAGCGTCGGGACAGGGCTTGAAAAACTGTTTTTT. The full variable domain, completed using reference TRBV7-7 and TRBJ1-4, is GAGVSQSPRYKVTKRGQDVTLRCDPISSHATLYWYQQALGQGPEFLTYFNYEAQPDKSGLPSDRFSAERPEGSISTLTIQRTEQRDSAMYRCASSVGTGLEKLFFGSGTQLSVL.

The chain carries TRBV6-5 and TRBJ2-1; 7 bases are shared with TRBD1. There are 15 residues in the CDR3. Germline CDR1 reads MNHEY; CDR2 reads SVGAGI. J gave up 3 bases and V 0 bases, and 2 bases lay outside the gene matches. The CDR3 DNA reads TGTGCCAGCAGTTACTCGACAGGGCTCTACAATGAGCAGTTCTTC. Translated: CASSYSTGLYNEQFF.

This rearrangement joins TRBV25-1 to TRBJ1-5; possibly TRBD1 for D (6 bases). This CDR3 is built from 16 residues. Per the germline V gene, CDR1 is MGHDK and CDR2 is SYGVNS. With 3 bases removed from V and 2 bases from J, the gap between germline ends came to 14 bases. CDR3 nucleotide sequence: TGTGCCAGCAGTGACTCGGGGGCTCGCGGCAATCAGCCCCAGCATTTT. This gives the protein CASSDSGARGNQPQHF.

The chain recombines TRBV5-6 with TRBJ1-3; TRBD1 aligns across 8 bases. CDR1 and CDR2 (germline): SGHDT, YYEEEE. Losses at the gene ends were 5 bases for V and 0 bases for J; bases not matched to a gene: 7. The CDR3 contains 16 residues. The CDR3 DNA sequence: TGTGCCAGCAGGGTGACAGGGGTAGGCTCTGGAAACACCATATATTTT. Translating gives CASRVTGVGSGNTIYF.

V gene TRBV4-3 combines with J gene TRBJ2-2, with D hard to call. The CDR3 spans 16 residues. The ends were cut back, 0 bases at V and 4 bases at J, with 12 bases in the middle. The germline V gene encodes CDR1 LGHNA and CDR2 YSLEER. The CDR3: CASSQDPTPGTGELFF. In nucleotides, the CDR3 is TGCGCCAGCAGCCAAGATCCGACCCCGGGCACCGGGGAGCTGTTTTTT.

The CDR3 DNA follows: TGTGCCAGCAGCGCCGGAGGCGGGGGGACCTACGAGCAGTACTTC. Protein product: CASSAGGGGTYEQYF. The V gene is TRBV9, the J gene TRBJ2-7, with 8 bases identical to TRBD2. This CDR3 region has 15 residues. Germline V gene sequence: CDR1 SGDLS, CDR2 YYNGEE. V was pared by 3 bases and J by 2 bases, with 7 bases of the junction left unmatched.

CDR3 in DNA: TGTGCCAGTAGTATCTCCAGGGGCCCCTACGAGCAGTACTTC. Its translation: CASSISRGPYEQYF. The V gene is TRBV19, the J gene TRBJ2-7; TRBD1 is a possible D gene (6 bases). The germline V gene encodes CDR1 LNHDA and CDR2 SQIVND (reference sequence). This CDR3 spans 14 amino acids. Deletions cut 3 bases from V and 2 bases from J, with 11 bases between. Supplemented by reference TRBV19 and TRBJ2-7, the full variable domain reads DGGITQSPKYLFRKEGQNVTLSCEQNLNHDAMYWYRQDPGQGLRLIYYSQIVNDFQKGDIAEGYSVSREKKESFPLTVTSAQKNPTAFYLCASSISRGPYEQYFGPGTRLTVT.

This chain uses TRBV21-1 with TRBJ1-1; the listed D gene, TRBD1, was not tested against the DNA. TRBV21-1 is recorded as a pseudogene. CDR3 length equals 14 residues. CDR3 DNA: TGTGCCAGCAGCAATGACAGGGGGACCACTGAAGCTTTCTTT. The encoded protein is CASSNDRGTTEAFF.

This rearrangement joins TRBV5-4 to TRBJ1-6; TRBD1 is a possible D gene (5 bases). This CDR3 has 13 residues. With 2 bases removed from V and 13 bases from J, the gap between germline ends came to 13 bases. The V gene's germline CDR1 is SGHNT and CDR2 YYREEE (reference sequence). CDR3 sequence (DNA): TGTGCCAGCAGCTTCATCGGGGGTGGGCCCCTCCACTTT. It codes for CASSFIGGGPLHF.

This sequence joins TRBV7-9 and TRBJ1-1; D gene ambiguous. In germline, CDR1 is SEHNR, CDR2 FQNEAQ (reference sequence). The V end lost 2 bases, the J end lost 0 bases, and 7 bases lay between the germline ends. This CDR3 has 14 residues. CDR3 in amino acids: CASSLTLLNTEAFF. The CDR3, as DNA: TGTGCCAGCAGCTTAACACTGCTGAACACTGAAGCTTTCTTT.

This clone was seen a handful of times. The chain recombines TRBV2 with TRBJ2-1; TRBD2 is a possible D gene (5 bases). Germline CDR1 is SNHLY and CDR2 is FYNNEI. This CDR3 is 15 amino acids long. The V gene lost 0 bases and the J gene lost 4 bases, with 10 bases spanning the gap. CDR3 sequence: CASSEAPRGYNEQFF. As DNA, the CDR3 is TGTGCCAGCAGTGAAGCTCCCCGAGGGTACAATGAGCAGTTCTTC.

J is TRBJ1-1 and V is TRBV4-3; D not certain. The CDR3 extends over 16 amino acids. V dropped 0 bases and J dropped 0 bases, with 11 bases sitting between them. Germline CDR1 LGHNA, CDR2 YSLEER. CDR3: CASSQDAGNMNTEAFF. The CDR3 coding sequence is TGCGCCAGCAGCCAAGATGCCGGGAACATGAACACTGAAGCTTTCTTT.

CDR3 nucleotide sequence: TGCAGCGTTGAGTTTACGGGGTTCGGGGAGCAGTACTTC. Encoded protein: CSVEFTGFGEQYF. The chain combines TRBV29-1 with TRBJ2-7, with D possibly matching TRBD2 (5 bases). CDR1 is SQVTM and CDR2 is ANQGSEA in the germline V gene. This CDR3 has 13 amino acids. V lost 3 bases and J lost 7, with 16 bases in between.